This TCR beta chain was identified in a study of cytomegalovirus exposure and HLA in healthy donors. Study-level information: Membership in the Caucasian-associated ancestry cluster was found for 75% to 90% of roughly 360 genotyped donors. Notes on the study in general: High sensitivity and specificity were reportedly achieved when the classifier diagnosed cytomegalovirus status. Serostatus for CMV was the only available immune exposure information. Most of the TCR beta V segments (in an earlier analysis) were productive either about 87% or about 30% of the time.

The length of the CDR3 is 15 residues. Germline assignment: CDR1 SGHDT and CDR2 YYEEEE. V shed 2 bases, J shed 9 bases, and the junction held 10 bases outside the gene matches. The PCR contained 60 Vbeta and 13 Jbeta primers. Generated by immunoSEQ multiplex PCR, the TCRdb table keeps only in-frame clones and is missing some. The repertoire holds about 42,000 clones, with 45% to 65% as singletons. This clone was seen more than once but under ten times. Antigen unknown. V and J are TRBV5-6 and TRBJ2-1; 8 bases are shared with TRBD1. The sequenced sample consisted of PBMCs. The sequence was collected from a human donor in good health. CDR3 sequence reads: CASSFRSTGAGEQFF. The CDR3 DNA reads TGTGCCAGCAGCTTTCGCTCGACAGGGGCTGGTGAGCAGTTCTTC.